The 6 T cell receptor beta chains below come from one sample, sequenced in a study of T cell changes during pregnancy in multiple sclerosis. The assay was immunoSEQ multiplex PCR, and TCRdb's table has in-frame clones only and misses some. The repertoire has approximately 84,000 clones, over 85% of them found once; the top ten carry about 0.99%. Sequenced material: peripheral blood, taken in the second trimester of pregnancy. Every receptor here comes from a female donor in good health, enrolled as a control in a pregnancy study.

The chain carries TRBV4-1 and TRBJ2-7; D is perhaps TRBD1 (5 bases). There are 14 residues in the CDR3. Germline V gives CDR1 MGHRA, CDR2 YSYEKL. V lost 3 bases and J 0 bases, leaving 9 bases between the germline ends. The CDR3: CASSQVRDSYEQYF. In nucleotides, the CDR3 is TGCGCCAGCAGCCAGGTCAGGGACTCCTACGAGCAGTACTTC.

The chain carries TRBV14 and TRBJ2-7, with TRBD1 matching over 8 bases. CDR1 is SGHDN, CDR2 FVKESK, per germline. This CDR3 is 16 amino acids long. The V and J ends lost 4 bases and 3 bases, in that order; junction bases with no gene match: 11. Written as DNA, the CDR3 is TGTGCCAGCAGCCTCGAGGGGAGGACAGGGTTCTACGAGCAGTACTTC. Translated: CASSLEGRTGFYEQYF.

This chain joins TRBV9 and TRBJ1-3, with a weak D call TRBD1 (5 bases). V was shortened by 2 bases and J by 1 base, with 7 bases between the two germline ends. This CDR3 spans 14 amino acids. Germline V gives CDR1 SGDLS, CDR2 YYNGEE. The CDR3 sequence: CASSVDMSGNTIYF. CDR3 DNA: TGTGCCAGCAGCGTGGACATGTCTGGAAACACCATATATTTT.

V usage is TRBV28 and J usage is TRBJ2-1, with D uncertain. The germline gives CDR1 MDHEN, CDR2 SYDVKM. The CDR3 runs 14 residues. The V end was cut by 1 base, the J end by 9 bases, with 13 bases between. In DNA, the CDR3 is TGTGCCAGCAGTTTATCCCCCCGTCTCTCTGAGCAGTTCTTC. Protein: CASSLSPRLSEQFF.

Worth noting for this clone: A read error may produce the germline difference seen at one junction end. This chain connects TRBV7-7 to TRBJ2-2; tentative D call: TRBD2 (5 bases). This CDR3 is 15 amino acids long. CDR1 and CDR2 from the germline V gene are SSHAT and FNYEAQ (reference sequence). CDR3 nucleotides: TGTGCTAGCAGCCCCCTGGCGGGGAACACCGGGGAGCTGTTTTTT. Translated, it gives CASSPLAGNTGELFF.

The chain links TRBV7-2 to TRBJ2-3, with D perhaps matching TRBD2 (5 bases). V lost 0 bases and J 3 bases, leaving 7 bases between the germline ends. The CDR3 runs 14 residues. Germline values: CDR1 SGHTA, CDR2 FQGNSA. The CDR3 loop is CASSLAGVTDTQYF. CDR3 DNA sequence: TGTGCCAGCAGCTTAGCGGGAGTAACAGATACGCAGTATTTT. Drawing the rest from reference TRBV7-2 and TRBJ2-3, the complete variable domain is GAGVSQSPSNKVTEKGKDVELRCDPISGHTALYWYRQSLGQGLEFLIYFQGNSAPDKSGLPSDRFSAERTGGSVSTLTIQRTQQEDSAVYLCASSLAGVTDTQYFGPGTRLTVL.